The entry below gives a single T cell receptor (beta chain) sequence along with its context. Its specificity is not known. The method was immunoSEQ multiplex PCR; TCRdb's version includes in-frame clones alone and lacks a portion of them. This repertoire shows approximately 220,000 clones, 80% to 90% found once; its top ten account for approximately 2.5%. This CDR3 is built from 15 residues. Germline V CDR1 and CDR2: SGHNT, YENEEA. The J segment lost 3 bases and the V segment lost 5 bases, leaving 5 bases of the junction unmatched. The data derive from a study of cytomegalovirus exposure and HLA in healthy donors. Whole-study results and caveats: Among TCR sequences, most were rare, though some public TCRs appeared in many donors.

This sequence was found in a man between 18 and 35 years old in good health and CMV-seronegative. Sample: PBMCs. The chain joins TRBV11-3 to TRBJ2-2; 8 positions agree with TRBD1. The CDR3 nucleotides are TGTGCCAGCAGCCCCGGACAGGGACACACCGGGGAGCTGTTTTTT. It specifies CASSPGQGHTGELFF.